A single sample gave rise to the 13 T cell receptor beta chains below, sequenced in a study of technical replicates of blood from a handful of donors. Assay used: immunoSEQ multiplex PCR; TCRdb lists only in-frame clones, some missing. The table records roughly 40,000 clones, 96% of them present only once. Sequenced input: T cells isolated from PBMCs. The receptors derive from a human donor in good health.

This sequence joins TRBV19 and TRBJ2-1, with a weak D call TRBD1 (6 bases). The CDR3 length is 13 residues. Germline-derived CDR1 and CDR2 are LNHDA and SQIVND (reference sequence). V was cut by 7 bases and J by 7 bases, with 14 bases left in between. The CDR3 sequence is CASNSGARNEQFF. For the CDR3, the DNA is TGTGCCAGTAACTCAGGGGCTCGGAATGAGCAGTTCTTC.

The V gene is TRBV30, the J gene TRBJ2-1; D not certain. Germline V lookup: CDR1 GTSNPN, CDR2 SVGIG (reference sequence). V lost 0 bases and J lost 5, with 8 bases in between. The CDR3 is made up of 13 amino acids. CDR3 amino acids: CAWSVLVDNEQFF. CDR3 DNA sequence: TGTGCCTGGAGTGTACTGGTTGACAATGAGCAGTTCTTC.

This chain joins TRBV9 and TRBJ1-1; TRBD1 matches 8 bases. The length of the CDR3 is 16 residues. The germline gives CDR1 SGDLS, CDR2 YYNGEE. The trim removed 7 bases at V and 4 bases at J, leaving 15 bases unmatched. CDR3 in DNA: TGTGCCAGCGCAGGGGGCGCTAACTTAGTGGGCACTGAAGCTTTCTTT. It codes for CASAGGANLVGTEAFF.

This chain links TRBV19 with TRBJ2-7; tentative D call: TRBD2 (6 bases). This CDR3 is 15 amino acids long. Germline CDR1 reads LNHDA; CDR2 reads SQIVND (reference sequence). V was trimmed by 0 bases and J by 1 base, leaving 10 bases between them. The CDR3 region is CASSIDLGGSYEQYF. As DNA, the CDR3 is TGTGCCAGTAGTATAGATCTTGGGGGGTCCTACGAGCAGTACTTC.

The rearrangement uses TRBV6-1 and TRBJ2-1, with 7 bases matching TRBD2. Germline V gene lookup returns CDR1 MNHNS and CDR2 SASEGT. The CDR3 sequence is 14 residues long. V was clipped by 3 bases and J by 9 bases; unmatched bases: 8. Here the CDR3 DNA reads TGTGCCAGCAGTGATTTGCGGGAGATAAGTGAGCAGTTCTTC. It is translated as CASSDLREISEQFF.

The V gene is TRBV6-5, the J gene TRBJ1-1; 11 positions agree with TRBD1. The CDR3 is made up of 15 amino acids. Trimming cost V 10 bases and J 1 base; bases outside gene matches: 8. The germline V gene has CDR1 MNHEY and CDR2 SVGAGI. Written as DNA, the CDR3 is TGTGCCACAGGACAGGGGGCCCACACGAACACTGAAGCTTTCTTT. Its protein product is CATGQGAHTNTEAFF.

The CDR3 sequence is CASSLEGLSSSYEQYF. In nucleotides, the CDR3 is TGTGCCAGCAGCTTAGAGGGGCTGTCTAGCTCCTACGAGCAGTACTTC. This chain connects TRBV11-2 to TRBJ2-7; the D gene is possibly TRBD1 (5 bases). There are 16 residues in the CDR3. The V gene's germline CDR1 is SGHAT and CDR2 FQNNGV. Trimming stripped 0 bases from V and 0 bases from J, with 12 bases between.

The rearrangement links TRBV7-2 to TRBJ1-1; D is undetermined. The V gene lost 5 bases and the J gene lost 0 bases, with 13 bases spanning the gap. CDR1 is SGHTA, CDR2 FQGNSA, per germline. The CDR3 is 15 amino acids. CDR3 in amino acids: CASSKIQRMNTEAFF. In DNA form, the CDR3 reads TGTGCCAGCAGCAAAATCCAGCGGATGAACACTGAAGCTTTCTTT.

The V gene is TRBV4-1, the J gene TRBJ1-1, with D uncertain. Germline CDR1 MGHRA, CDR2 YSYEKL. The CDR3 consists of 14 residues. V was trimmed by 0 bases and J by 6 bases, leaving 11 bases between them. CDR3 nucleotide sequence: TGCGCCAGCAGCCAAGAGTATTCGGGAGCTGAAGCTTTCTTT. Amino acids: CASSQEYSGAEAFF.

This clone occurred once. The chain carries TRBV5-4 and TRBJ2-5; 10 bases map to TRBD2. The length of the CDR3 is 14 residues. V was clipped by 4 bases and J by 3 bases; unmatched bases: 3. Per germline, CDR1 SGHNT and CDR2 YYREEE (reference sequence). Here the CDR3 DNA reads TGTGCCAGCAGCAGGCTAGCGGGAGAAGAGACCCAGTACTTC. Protein sequence: CASSRLAGEETQYF.

V gene TRBV5-1 combines with J gene TRBJ1-1; D is unresolved. There are 14 residues in the CDR3. The germline CDR1 and CDR2 sequences are SGHRS and YFSETQ. Trimming removed 1 base at V and 5 bases at J, with 12 bases between. This CDR3 reads CASSLTGGITEAFF. CDR3 sequence (DNA): TGCGCCAGCAGCTTGACGGGCGGGATTACTGAAGCTTTCTTT.

This chain joins TRBV20-1 and TRBJ2-7; 10 bases fit TRBD1. This CDR3 has 11 residues. CDR1 is DFQATT and CDR2 is SNEGSKA in the germline V gene (reference sequence). The CDR3 protein is CSARGGTGAVV. DNA of the CDR3: TGCAGTGCTAGAGGAGGGACAGGGGCAGTGGTT.

V gene TRBV19 combines with J gene TRBJ1-1, with D hard to call. V was trimmed by 3 bases and J by 1 base, leaving 9 bases between them. This CDR3 is 14 amino acids long. The germline V gene has CDR1 LNHDA and CDR2 SQIVND (reference sequence). CDR3 in DNA: TGTGCCAGTAGTATCGGGGTAGGGAACACTGAAGCTTTCTTT. Encoded protein: CASSIGVGNTEAFF.